The next 24 T cell receptor beta chains were all read from a single sample in a study of cytomegalovirus exposure and HLA in healthy donors (dated by TCRdb to 2016 to 2017). Library prep was done by the immunoSEQ multiplex PCR assay. For the multiplex PCR, a mixture combining 60 forward primers for TCR Vbeta segments and 13 reverse primers for TCR Jbeta segments was used. TCRdb took this table from immuneACCESS and kept in-frame rearrangements with V and J called. Such tables lack part of the clones; where checked against another copy, unresolved V genes explain under half of the gap, and the rest is unexplained. Within this sample are 150,000 to 200,000 clones, with 75% to 90% of them counted one time only. Approximately 2% of the sample is taken by the ten largest. The specimen was PBMCs. The receptors were gathered from a woman younger than 35 in good health and CMV-seronegative.

This rearrangement joins TRBV9 to TRBJ2-7; 7 nucleotides line up with TRBD1. Germline-derived CDR1 and CDR2 are SGDLS and YYNGEE. The CDR3 extends over 13 amino acids. J was trimmed by 6 bases and V by 0 bases; bases with no gene match: 3. Here the CDR3 DNA reads TGTGCCAGCAGCGTAGAGAACAGGGGCGAGCAGTACTTC. Amino acids: CASSVENRGEQYF.

The genes are TRBV29-1 and TRBJ2-3; unclear D gene. V was trimmed by 7 bases and J by 2 bases, leaving 7 bases between them. This CDR3 has 11 amino acids. Germline assignment: CDR1 SQVTM and CDR2 ANQGSEA. CDR3 DNA: TGCAGCGGAGCCTTCACAGATACGCAGTATTTT. Translation gives CSGAFTDTQYF.

The chain's CDR3 is CASSTEAGGRQPQHF. CDR3 bases: TGTGCCAGCAGCACCGAGGCAGGGGGGCGGCAGCCCCAGCATTTT. V usage is TRBV6-1 and J usage is TRBJ1-5, with 7 bases that match TRBD1. The CDR3 has 15 residues. Trimming removed 6 bases from V and 7 bases from J; junction bases left unmatched: 12. Germline assignment: CDR1 MNHNS and CDR2 SASEGT.

The rearrangement joins TRBV5-1 to TRBJ2-1, with 11 bases aligning to TRBD2. The CDR3 extends over 18 amino acids. Germline V gene lookup returns CDR1 SGHRS and CDR2 YFSETQ. The V gene end was trimmed by 1 base and the J gene end by 10 bases; junction bases not matched to a gene: 16. The CDR3: CASSLSLAGGYPLSEQFF. The CDR3, as DNA: TGCGCCAGCAGCTTGTCCCTAGCGGGAGGTTACCCGCTCTCGGAGCAGTTCTTC.

In nucleotides, the CDR3 is TGTGCCAGCGATCGACTAGCGGGAGTCCCAGATACGCAGTATTTT. Translation gives CASDRLAGVPDTQYF. The rearrangement joins TRBV6-5 to TRBJ2-3; the match to TRBD2 covers 12 bases. The CDR3 is 15 residues long. Germline trimming cut 8 bases from V and 4 bases from J; bases unmatched to any gene: 7. Germline lookup yields CDR1 MNHEY and CDR2 SVGAGI.

The CDR3 region has the DNA TGTGCCAGCAGCCCAAGGACAGGAGGCCCGTATGGCTACACCTTC. It translates to CASSPRTGGPYGYTF. The chain carries TRBV28 and TRBJ1-2; 7 bases are a match to TRBD1. Germline V CDR1 and CDR2: MDHEN, SYDVKM. The CDR3 is 15 residues long. The V segment lost 6 bases and the J segment 5 bases; nucleotides outside the gene matches: 12.

The CDR3 sequence is CASSLIGAGVLSGELFF. CDR3 DNA sequence: TGTGCCAGCAGCTTAATTGGGGCGGGAGTCCTCTCCGGGGAGCTGTTTTTT. This chain links TRBV7-3 with TRBJ2-2; 7 positions match TRBD2. CDR1 SGHTA and CDR2 FQGTGA come from the germline V gene. This CDR3 is 17 amino acids long. V was clipped by 1 base and J by 6 bases; unmatched bases: 11.

The chain's CDR3 is CASSQIQGIDTEAFF. The DNA for the CDR3 is TGTGCCAGCAGCCAGATACAGGGTATTGACACTGAAGCTTTCTTT. This chain connects TRBV6-6 to TRBJ1-1; perhaps TRBD1 as D (6 bases). V was pared by 6 bases and J by 3 bases, with 17 bases between. The CDR3 is 15 amino acids. Germline loops: CDR1 MNHNY, CDR2 SVGAGI (reference sequence).

This clone was counted at least ten times. CDR3 nucleotides: TGTGCCAGCACTTCTAACCTCTTAGCCAAAAACATTCAGTACTTC. Protein sequence: CASTSNLLAKNIQYF. V usage is TRBV6-4 and J usage is TRBJ2-4, with D unresolved. V was pared by 7 bases and J by 0 bases, with 13 bases between. This CDR3 contains 15 residues. The germline V gene encodes CDR1 MRHNA and CDR2 SNTAGT.

The V gene is TRBV19, the J gene TRBJ2-7; TRBD2 might be the D (7 bases). The CDR3 is 15 residues long. The germline V gene has CDR1 LNHDA and CDR2 SQIVND (reference sequence). Trimming removed 7 bases from V and 6 bases from J, with 22 bases in between. The CDR3 coding sequence is TGTGCCAGTAAAGAGGGGGGGCCAACGACGGCCGAGCAGTACTTC. Protein sequence: CASKEGGPTTAEQYF.

On this clone itself: A junction boundary mismatches the germline segment, possibly from a read error. This chain joins TRBV15 and TRBJ1-1, with 8 bases fitting TRBD1. This CDR3 spans 14 amino acids. Germline CDR1 LNHNV, CDR2 YYDKDF (reference sequence). In nucleotides, the CDR3 is TGTGCCACCAGCCCCCGGACAGGGAACGCTGAAGCTTTCTTT. Translating gives CATSPRTGNAEAFF. The full variable domain, completed using reference TRBV15 and TRBJ1-1, is DAMVIQNPRYQVTQFGKPVTLSCSQTLNHNVMYWYQQKSSQAPKLLFHYYDKDFNNEADTPDNFQSRRPNTSFCFLDIRSPGLGDTAMYLCATSPRTGNAEAFFGQGTRLTVV.

There are a few counts of this clone. The V and J genes are TRBV9 and TRBJ2-3; 14 bases agree with TRBD2. This CDR3 contains 16 residues. The junction had 3 bases not matched to a gene; V was cut back by 3 bases and J by 3 bases. Germline CDR1 reads SGDLS; CDR2 reads YYNGEE. Here the CDR3 reads CASSGLAGGLTDTQYF. In nucleotides, the CDR3 is TGTGCCAGCAGCGGACTAGCGGGGGGGCTAACAGATACGCAGTATTTT.

The chain is built from TRBV6-1 and TRBJ2-3; weak D call: TRBD2 (5 bases). Germline values: CDR1 MNHNS, CDR2 SASEGT. This CDR3 has 15 residues. The V end lost 6 bases, the J end lost 1 base, and 14 bases lay between the germline ends. The chain's CDR3 is CASRIDEGGTDTQYF. The CDR3 coding sequence is TGTGCCAGCAGGATTGACGAGGGAGGCACAGATACGCAGTATTTT.

The V gene is TRBV6-5, the J gene TRBJ1-2; D perhaps matches TRBD1 (5 bases). V dropped 6 bases and J dropped 4 bases, with 15 bases sitting between them. CDR1 is MNHEY and CDR2 is SVGAGI in the germline V gene. This CDR3 comprises 14 residues. Here the CDR3 DNA reads TGTGCCAGCAGGGGCAGGGAACAGAGCTATGGCTACACCTTC. Translating it yields CASRGREQSYGYTF.

This sequence joins TRBV29-1 and TRBJ1-2; D possibly corresponds to TRBD1 (5 bases). The CDR3 is 11 amino acids. Per the germline V gene, CDR1 is SQVTM and CDR2 is ANQGSEA. V was shortened by 5 bases and J by 4 bases, with 8 bases between the two germline ends. CDR3 protein: CSVPRGYGYTF. CDR3 DNA: TGCAGCGTTCCAAGGGGCTATGGCTACACCTTC. The variable domain in full, with the rest retrieved from reference TRBV29-1 and TRBJ1-2, is SAVISQKPSRDICQRGTSLTIQCQVDSQVTMMFWYRQQPGQSLTLIATANQGSEATYESGFVIDKFPISRPNLTFSTLTVSNMSPEDSSIYLCSVPRGYGYTFGSGTRLTVV.

The rearrangement uses TRBV4-1 and TRBJ1-1; D remains ambiguous. Trimming took off 6 bases at V and 0 bases at J, with 11 bases between the two ends. The germline V gene has CDR1 MGHRA and CDR2 YSYEKL. This CDR3 contains 14 residues. Written as DNA, the CDR3 is TGCGCCAGCAGTCTTGAGCTTTTGAACACTGAAGCTTTCTTT. Translated, it gives CASSLELLNTEAFF.

This clone was detected a few times. The chain links TRBV19 to TRBJ1-5; possible D gene TRBD1, 5 bases. Germline V gene sequence: CDR1 LNHDA, CDR2 SQIVND (reference sequence). V lost 5 bases and J lost 1, with 6 bases in between. The CDR3 spans 13 residues. CDR3 bases: TGTGCCAGTAGTTCAGGGAGCAATCAGCCCCAGCATTTT. Translating gives CASSSGSNQPQHF.

V usage is TRBV7-9 and J usage is TRBJ1-1, with D tentatively TRBD1 (5 bases). The CDR3 is 14 residues long. V dropped 3 bases and J dropped 5 bases, with 13 bases sitting between them. Germline CDR1 reads SEHNR; CDR2 reads FQNEAQ (reference sequence). The CDR3 nucleotides read TGTGCCAGCAGCTTGGGCGGGACTGGGACTGAAGCTTTCTTT. It yields the protein CASSLGGTGTEAFF.

In this sample, this clone turned up once. The rearrangement links TRBV6-1 to TRBJ2-1; TRBD2 is a possible D gene (7 bases). V gave up 6 bases and J gave up 5 bases, with 17 bases separating them. CDR1 and CDR2 (germline): MNHNS, SASEGT. The CDR3 covers 15 residues. In nucleotides, the CDR3 is TGTGCCAGCAGCCTCCTACGGGGGGCGGACAATGAGCAGTTCTTC. It yields the protein CASSLLRGADNEQFF.

Written as DNA, the CDR3 is TGTGCCGCCCGACAGGGGGTAAGCGCAGATACGCAGTATTTT. It codes for CAARQGVSADTQYF. The chain has TRBV2 and TRBJ2-3, with 9 bases identical to TRBD1. The length of the CDR3 is 14 residues. J gave up 4 bases and V 11 bases, and 10 bases lay outside the gene matches. Germline assignment: CDR1 SNHLY and CDR2 FYNNEI.

This clone showed up just a few times. This chain links TRBV6-1 with TRBJ1-1; D unclear. The CDR3 extends over 12 amino acids. V lost 6 bases, J lost 11 bases, and 16 bases lay in between. Germline values: CDR1 MNHNS, CDR2 SASEGT. The CDR3 reads CASRTVSQVAFF. The CDR3 region has the DNA TGTGCCAGCAGAACAGTATCTCAAGTGGCTTTCTTT.

The chain uses TRBV30 and TRBJ1-3; possibly TRBD1 for D (5 bases). Per germline, CDR1 GTSNPN and CDR2 SVGIG (reference sequence). CDR3 length: 15 amino acids. V was shortened by 1 base and J by 2 bases, with 12 bases between the two germline ends. CDR3 nucleotides: TGTGCCTGGAGTGGAAGCAGGGTCACTGGAAACACCATATATTTT. Amino acid sequence: CAWSGSRVTGNTIYF.

CDR3 bases: TGCGCCAGCAGCTTGATTGGGACAGCATATAGCAATCAGCCCCAGCATTTT. Its translation is CASSLIGTAYSNQPQHF. This rearrangement joins TRBV5-1 to TRBJ1-5, with 7 bases lining up with TRBD1. Germline-derived CDR1 and CDR2 are SGHRS and YFSETQ. The V and J ends lost 1 base and 0 bases, in that order; junction bases with no gene match: 7. This CDR3 contains 17 residues.

A single count supports this clone. J is TRBJ2-3 and V is TRBV19; D possibly corresponds to TRBD1 (5 bases). Trimming shortened V by 0 bases and J by 4 bases, and 11 bases separated the two germline ends. Germline assignment: CDR1 LNHDA and CDR2 SQIVND (reference sequence). This CDR3 is 15 amino acids long. CDR3 amino acids: CASSIDLQGSDTQYF. CDR3 nucleotide sequence: TGTGCCAGTAGTATAGATCTGCAGGGCTCAGATACGCAGTATTTT.